Below are 27 T cell receptor beta chains sequenced from a single sample in a study of cytotoxic CD8 clonotypes in ibrutinib-treated CLL. TCRdb keeps only in-frame clones here, not all; method: immunoSEQ multiplex PCR. Counted here are roughly 300,000 clones, approximately 76% occurring once; the ten biggest clones make up roughly 5.7%. Specimen: PBMCs, collected at disease progression, from a patient treated with ibrutinib. The origin of the receptors is a human donor with chronic lymphocytic leukemia.

This rearrangement joins TRBV18 to TRBJ1-1; D unresolved. The germline V gene has CDR1 KGHSH and CDR2 LQKENI. With 3 bases removed from V and 3 bases from J, the gap between germline ends came to 20 bases. The CDR3 length is 17 residues. This CDR3 reads CASSPFPIGGVDTEAFF. The DNA for the CDR3 is TGTGCCAGCTCACCGTTCCCCATAGGTGGAGTGGACACTGAAGCTTTCTTT.

The V gene is TRBV19, the J gene TRBJ2-7; TRBD1 aligns across 10 bases. Germline lookup yields CDR1 LNHDA and CDR2 SQIVND (reference sequence). The junction had 8 bases not matched to a gene; V was cut back by 10 bases and J by 2 bases. The CDR3 spans 14 residues. This chain's CDR3 is CATNPGTGAYEQYF. The CDR3 region has the DNA TGTGCCACCAACCCCGGGACAGGGGCCTACGAGCAGTACTTC.

V and J are TRBV5-1 and TRBJ2-7; D might be TRBD2 (6 bases). Germline V gene lookup returns CDR1 SGHRS and CDR2 YFSETQ. The CDR3 consists of 16 residues. V was cut by 0 bases and J by 0 bases, with 13 bases left in between. DNA of the CDR3: TGCGCCAGCAGCTTGGTGGCGGGGTTGAGCTCCTACGAGCAGTACTTC. As protein: CASSLVAGLSSYEQYF. Full variable domain (missing parts from reference TRBV5-1 and TRBJ2-7): KAGVTQTPRYLIKTRGQQVTLSCSPISGHRSVSWYQQTPGQGLQFLFEYFSETQRNKGNFPGRFSGRQFSNSRSEMNVSTLELGDSALYLCASSLVAGLSSYEQYFGPGTRLTVT.

This clone occurred a few times. This rearrangement joins TRBV2 to TRBJ1-4, with D unresolved. CDR3 length equals 14 residues. CDR1 and CDR2 (germline): SNHLY, FYNNEI. Trimming shortened V by 6 bases and J by 8 bases, and 16 bases separated the two germline ends. CDR3 amino acids: CASSESDFEEKLFF. CDR3 DNA: TGTGCCAGCAGCGAGAGCGATTTTGAGGAAAAACTGTTTTTT.

The CDR3 region is CASSPQPGANVLTF. The CDR3 coding sequence is TGTGCCAGCTCACCACAGCCTGGGGCCAACGTCCTGACTTTC. The chain joins TRBV18 to TRBJ2-6; D is unresolved. Germline CDR1 is KGHSH and CDR2 is LQKENI. The CDR3 is 14 residues long. V shed 1 base and J shed 2 bases, with 3 bases lying between them.

The rearrangement uses TRBV7-3 and TRBJ2-5; 10 bases align to TRBD1. Trimming at V came to 5 bases and at J to 3 bases, leaving 6 bases not matched to a gene. Per germline, CDR1 SGHTA and CDR2 FQGTGA. The CDR3 loop spans 15 amino acids. CDR3 in DNA: TGTGCCAGCAGCCCCGGACAGGGGGGCGAAGAGACCCAGTACTTC. This translates into CASSPGQGGEETQYF.

This chain uses TRBV7-6 with TRBJ2-3; 8 bases are a match to TRBD2. After removal of 1 base from V and 4 bases from J, the junction contained 1 base not matched to a gene. Per germline, CDR1 SGHVS and CDR2 FNYEAQ. This CDR3 has 14 residues. CDR3 nucleotide sequence: TGTGCCAGCAGCTTAGTGCGGGGGGCAGATACGCAGTATTTT. This sequence encodes CASSLVRGADTQYF.

The CDR3, as DNA: TGTGCCAGCAGTTTCGGGACAGGTAACAATGAGCAGTTCTTC. Its protein product is CASSFGTGNNEQFF. This rearrangement joins TRBV6-5 to TRBJ2-1; 8 nucleotides agree with TRBD1. The CDR3 runs 14 residues. V dropped 4 bases and J dropped 5; count of bases not matched to a gene: 4. Germline CDR1 and CDR2: MNHEY and SVGAGI.

This chain connects TRBV15 to TRBJ1-2; possible D gene TRBD1, 5 bases. The CDR3 has 16 residues. Trimming pared 0 bases from V and 12 bases from J, leaving 23 bases between. The germline gives CDR1 LNHNV, CDR2 YYDKDF (reference sequence). CDR3 bases: TGTGCCACCAGCAGAGATCTTTCGCTCGGGACGAGGGGCGACACCTTC. Its protein product is CATSRDLSLGTRGDTF.

The chain links TRBV11-3 to TRBJ2-2; D possibly matches TRBD1 or TRBD2 (5 bases each). Trimming left V 5 bases short and J 2 bases short, with 9 bases between. The CDR3 is 14 residues long. CDR1 SGHNT and CDR2 YENEEA come from the germline V gene. CDR3: CASSGGPNTGELFF. The CDR3 coding sequence is TGTGCCAGCAGCGGGGGTCCAAACACCGGGGAGCTGTTTTTT.

The chain is built from TRBV29-1 and TRBJ1-2; 8 bases are shared with TRBD1. CDR1 SQVTM and CDR2 ANQGSEA come from the germline V gene. The CDR3 is 12 residues long. J gave up 6 bases and V 3 bases, and 3 bases lay outside the gene matches. The CDR3 DNA reads TGCAGCGTTGAGACAGGGGTGGATGGCTACACCTTC. Translated: CSVETGVDGYTF.

J is TRBJ1-1 and V is TRBV30; 10 nucleotides match TRBD1. This CDR3 has 20 residues. The trim removed 0 bases at V and 3 bases at J, leaving 19 bases unmatched. The germline V gene encodes CDR1 GTSNPN and CDR2 SVGIG (reference sequence). In nucleotides, the CDR3 is TGTGCCTGGAGTGTAAATTCGGGGGGACAGGGGAATCAAAGAGACACTGAAGCTTTCTTT. Residues: CAWSVNSGGQGNQRDTEAFF. Supplemented by reference TRBV30 and TRBJ1-1, the full variable domain reads SQTIHQWPATLVQPVGSPLSLECTVEGTSNPNLYWYRQAAGRGLQLLFYSVGIGQISSEVPQNLSASRPQDRQFILSSKKLLLSDSGFYLCAWSVNSGGQGNQRDTEAFFGQGTRLTVV.

This rearrangement joins TRBV6-5 to TRBJ1-5; D possibly corresponds to TRBD1 (5 bases). Trimming shortened V by 5 bases and J by 6 bases, and 17 bases separated the two germline ends. Germline assignment: CDR1 MNHEY and CDR2 SVGAGI. The CDR3 runs to 15 residues. DNA of the CDR3: TGTGCCAGCAGTAGCTCGGGGTGGGGCGGTCAGCCCCAGCATTTT. It translates to CASSSSGWGGQPQHF.

The CDR3 nucleotides are TGCGCCAGCAGCAGGACAGGCCTAGGGACCCAGTACTTC. It encodes CASSRTGLGTQYF. The chain joins TRBV10-1 to TRBJ2-5; 7 nucleotides agree with TRBD1. CDR1 and CDR2 from the germline V gene are WNHNN and SYGVQD (reference sequence). J gave up 7 bases and V 6 bases, and 8 bases lay outside the gene matches. This CDR3 is 13 amino acids long.

This chain links TRBV2 with TRBJ2-2; TRBD1 aligns across 7 bases. The germline CDR1 and CDR2 sequences are SNHLY and FYNNEI. Trimming took 7 bases from V and 0 from J; bases not matched to a gene: 17. This CDR3 is built from 19 residues. The CDR3 DNA reads TGTGCCAGCAATGCCCACCCAAACTATGACAGGGCGAACACCGGGGAGCTGTTTTTT. Translation gives CASNAHPNYDRANTGELFF.

The table lists this clone with a few counts. V gene TRBV7-8 combines with J gene TRBJ2-7; TRBD2 aligns across 13 bases. The CDR3 has 15 residues. Looked up from germline, CDR1 is SGHVS and CDR2 is FQNEAQ. J was trimmed by 3 bases and V by 5 bases; bases with no gene match: 4. CDR3: CASSQRTSGSYEQYF. DNA for the CDR3: TGTGCCAGCAGCCAACGGACTAGCGGGAGCTACGAGCAGTACTTC.

This clone has a single count. V and J are TRBV5-1 and TRBJ1-3; tentative D call: TRBD1 (5 bases). V dropped 0 bases and J dropped 0 bases, with 7 bases sitting between them. Looked up from germline, CDR1 is SGHRS and CDR2 is YFSETQ. The CDR3 covers 15 residues. The chain's CDR3 is CASSLGGYSGNTIYF. The CDR3 DNA reads TGCGCCAGCAGCTTGGGGGGGTACTCTGGAAACACCATATATTTT.

CDR3 DNA: TGCGCCAGCAGCTTGGCCGTCGGAGGGGTACGGGAGACCCAGTACTTC. Its translation: CASSLAVGGVRETQYF. J is TRBJ2-5 and V is TRBV5-1, with D perhaps matching TRBD2 (6 bases). CDR3 length: 16 amino acids. V was trimmed by 0 bases and J by 5 bases, leaving 17 bases between them. Germline values: CDR1 SGHRS, CDR2 YFSETQ.

The table lists this clone with a few counts. The chain is built from TRBV27 and TRBJ2-1; a possible D gene is TRBD1 (6 bases). This CDR3 comprises 14 residues. Trimming removed 5 bases at V and 3 bases at J, with 11 bases between. Per the germline V gene, CDR1 is MNHEY and CDR2 is SMNVEV (reference sequence). CDR3 protein: CASSIGTNYNEQFF. In DNA form, the CDR3 reads TGTGCCAGCAGTATAGGGACAAACTACAATGAGCAGTTCTTC.

J is TRBJ1-3 and V is TRBV5-4, with D possibly matching TRBD1 (5 bases). Germline V lookup: CDR1 SGHNT, CDR2 YYREEE (reference sequence). The ends were cut back, 0 bases at V and 2 bases at J, with 12 bases in the middle. The CDR3 contains 16 residues. The CDR3 reads CASSLEGVVTGNTIYF. In DNA form, the CDR3 reads TGTGCCAGCAGCTTGGAAGGGGTAGTCACTGGAAACACCATATATTTT.

As regards this clone: The same CDR3 arises from other DNA sequences in this sample as well. J is TRBJ2-7 and V is TRBV4-1; TRBD2 matches at 10 bases. CDR1 and CDR2 from the germline V gene are MGHRA and YSYEKL. V lost 4 bases to trimming and J lost 2 bases; unmatched junction nucleotides: 5. The CDR3 loop spans 15 amino acids. CDR3 amino acids: CASSRLAGGPYEQYF. The CDR3 DNA reads as TGCGCCAGCAGCCGGTTAGCGGGAGGCCCCTACGAGCAGTACTTC.

The chain employs TRBV7-6 and TRBJ2-5; D possibly uses TRBD1 or TRBD2 (5 bases each). This CDR3 contains 16 residues. In germline, CDR1 is SGHVS, CDR2 FNYEAQ. V was clipped by 1 base and J by 1 base, with 13 bases between them. CDR3 loop: CASSLGAPRGQETQYF. CDR3 in DNA: TGTGCCAGCAGCTTAGGGGCCCCGAGGGGCCAAGAGACCCAGTACTTC.

The V call is TRBV19, the J call TRBJ1-5; TRBD1 agrees at 10 bases. The CDR3 runs to 15 residues. The V gene's germline CDR1 is LNHDA and CDR2 SQIVND (reference sequence). Trimming cost V 10 bases and J 4 bases; bases outside gene matches: 10. For the CDR3, the DNA is TGTGCCACCTTAGACCGGGACAGGGGTAATCAGCCCCAGCATTTT. It yields the protein CATLDRDRGNQPQHF.

The chain joins TRBV19 to TRBJ1-1; D remains ambiguous. V lost 5 bases and J lost 5, with 9 bases in between. CDR3 length equals 12 residues. CDR1 LNHDA and CDR2 SQIVND come from the germline V gene (reference sequence). CDR3 bases: TGTGCCAGTAGTGTTCGGGAGACTGAAGCTTTCTTT. This codes for CASSVRETEAFF.

The CDR3 protein is CASSPREGFSAFF. CDR3 bases: TGTGCCAGCTCACCCCGGGAGGGATTTTCAGCTTTCTTT. The chain couples TRBV18 to TRBJ1-1; D gene unclear. V was clipped by 3 bases and J by 10 bases, with 15 bases between them. CDR1 is KGHSH and CDR2 is LQKENI in the germline V gene. The CDR3 totals 13 residues.

The V gene is TRBV19, the J gene TRBJ1-1; D not certain. The CDR3 sequence is 15 residues long. From germline, CDR1 is LNHDA and CDR2 SQIVND (reference sequence). The V end lost 7 bases, the J end lost 7 bases, and 22 bases lay between the germline ends. DNA for the CDR3: TGTGCCAGTACCCTCCAGTTAGGGAGACGCGGTGAAGCTTTCTTT. This encodes CASTLQLGRRGEAFF. Filled out from reference TRBV19 and TRBJ1-1, the complete variable domain reads DGGITQSPKYLFRKEGQNVTLSCEQNLNHDAMYWYRQDPGQGLRLIYYSQIVNDFQKGDIAEGYSVSREKKESFPLTVTSAQKNPTAFYLCASTLQLGRRGEAFFGQGTRLTVV.

This chain links TRBV11-2 with TRBJ2-7, with a possible D match to TRBD1 (7 bases). Germline V CDR1 and CDR2: SGHAT, FQNNGV. This CDR3 has 15 amino acids. The V end was cut by 4 bases, the J end by 2 bases, with 15 bases between. CDR3 sequence reads: CASSSRGVGAYEQYF. The DNA for the CDR3 is TGTGCCAGCAGCTCCAGGGGGGTTGGGGCCTACGAGCAGTACTTC.